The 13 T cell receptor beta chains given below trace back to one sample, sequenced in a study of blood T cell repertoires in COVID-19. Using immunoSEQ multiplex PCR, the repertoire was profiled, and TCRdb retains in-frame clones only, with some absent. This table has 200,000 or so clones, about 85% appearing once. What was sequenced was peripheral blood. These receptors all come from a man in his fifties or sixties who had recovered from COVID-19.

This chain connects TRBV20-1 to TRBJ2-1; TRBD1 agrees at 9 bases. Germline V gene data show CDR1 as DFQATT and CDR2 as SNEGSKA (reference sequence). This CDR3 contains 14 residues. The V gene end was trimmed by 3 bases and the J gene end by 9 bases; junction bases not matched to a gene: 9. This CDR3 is CSASILRQGGEQFF. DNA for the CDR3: TGCAGTGCTAGTATACTCCGACAGGGGGGTGAGCAGTTCTTC.

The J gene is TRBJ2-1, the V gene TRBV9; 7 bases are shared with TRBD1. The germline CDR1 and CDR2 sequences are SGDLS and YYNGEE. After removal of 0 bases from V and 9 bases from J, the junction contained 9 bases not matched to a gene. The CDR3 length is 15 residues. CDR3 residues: CASSVGDRVLVEQFF. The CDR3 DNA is TGTGCCAGCAGCGTAGGAGACAGGGTCTTGGTTGAGCAGTTCTTC.

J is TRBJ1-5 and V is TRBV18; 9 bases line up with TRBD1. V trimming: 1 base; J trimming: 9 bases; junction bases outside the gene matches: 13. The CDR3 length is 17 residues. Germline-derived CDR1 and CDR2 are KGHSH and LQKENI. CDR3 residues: CASSPQGQGSQLRPQHF. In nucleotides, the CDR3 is TGTGCCAGCTCACCACAGGGACAGGGCTCCCAGCTGCGGCCCCAGCATTTT.

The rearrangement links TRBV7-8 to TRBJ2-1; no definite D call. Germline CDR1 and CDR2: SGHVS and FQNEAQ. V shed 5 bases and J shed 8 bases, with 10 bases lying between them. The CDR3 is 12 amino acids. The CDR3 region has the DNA TGTGCCAGCAGCACCAGCGTCGATGAGCAGTTCTTC. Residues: CASSTSVDEQFF.

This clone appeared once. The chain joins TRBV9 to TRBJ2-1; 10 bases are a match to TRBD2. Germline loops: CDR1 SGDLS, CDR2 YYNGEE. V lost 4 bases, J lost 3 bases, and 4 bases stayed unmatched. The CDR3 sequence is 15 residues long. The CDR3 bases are TGTGCCAGCAGCAAAACTAGCGGGATCTACAATGAGCAGTTCTTC. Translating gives CASSKTSGIYNEQFF.

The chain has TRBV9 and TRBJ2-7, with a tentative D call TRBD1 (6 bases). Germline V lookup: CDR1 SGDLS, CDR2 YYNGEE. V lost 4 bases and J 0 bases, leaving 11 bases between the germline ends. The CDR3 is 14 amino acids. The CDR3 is CASSKTGSSYEQYF. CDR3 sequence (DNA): TGTGCCAGCAGCAAAACAGGGTCCTCCTACGAGCAGTACTTC. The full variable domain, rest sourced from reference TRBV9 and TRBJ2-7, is DSGVTQTPKHLITATGQRVTLRCSPRSGDLSVYWYQQSLDQGLQFLIQYYNGEERAKGNILERFSAQQFPDLHSELNLSSLELGDSALYFCASSKTGSSYEQYFGPGTRLTVT.

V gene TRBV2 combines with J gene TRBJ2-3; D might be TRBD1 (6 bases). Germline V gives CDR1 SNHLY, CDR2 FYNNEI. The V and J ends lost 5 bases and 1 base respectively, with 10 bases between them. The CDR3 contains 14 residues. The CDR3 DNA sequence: TGTGCCAGCAGTAAACAGGGTCGCACAGATACGCAGTATTTT. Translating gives CASSKQGRTDTQYF.

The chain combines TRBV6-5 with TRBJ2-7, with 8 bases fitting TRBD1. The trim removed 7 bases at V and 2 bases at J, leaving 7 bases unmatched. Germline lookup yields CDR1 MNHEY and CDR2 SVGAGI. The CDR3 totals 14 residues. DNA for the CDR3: TGTGCCAGCAAACCGGGACAGGCCACCTACGAGCAGTACTTC. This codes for CASKPGQATYEQYF.

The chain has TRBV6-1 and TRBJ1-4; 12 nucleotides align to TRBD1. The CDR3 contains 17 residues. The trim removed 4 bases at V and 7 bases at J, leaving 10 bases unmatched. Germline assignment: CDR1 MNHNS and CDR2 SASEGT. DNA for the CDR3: TGTGCCAGCAGTGGGGGGACAGGGGGCAAACGAGTTGAAAAACTGTTTTTT. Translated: CASSGGTGGKRVEKLFF.

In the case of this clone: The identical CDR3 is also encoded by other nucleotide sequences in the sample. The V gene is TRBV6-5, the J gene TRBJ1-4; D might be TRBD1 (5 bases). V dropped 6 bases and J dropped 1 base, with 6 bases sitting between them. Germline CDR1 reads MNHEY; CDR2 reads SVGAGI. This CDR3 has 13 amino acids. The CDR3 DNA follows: TGTGCCAGCAGCAGGGTAACTAATGAAAAACTGTTTTTT. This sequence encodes CASSRVTNEKLFF.

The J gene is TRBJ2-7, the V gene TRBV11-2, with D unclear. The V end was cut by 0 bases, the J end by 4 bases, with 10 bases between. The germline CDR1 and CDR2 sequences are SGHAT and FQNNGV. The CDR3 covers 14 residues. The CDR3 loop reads CASSLEVARYEQYF. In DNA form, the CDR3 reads TGTGCCAGCAGCTTAGAGGTGGCCCGATACGAGCAGTACTTC.

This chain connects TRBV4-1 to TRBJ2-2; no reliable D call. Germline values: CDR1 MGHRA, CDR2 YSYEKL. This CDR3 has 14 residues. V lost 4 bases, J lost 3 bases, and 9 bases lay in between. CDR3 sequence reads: CASSPRVHTGELFF. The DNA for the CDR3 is TGCGCCAGCAGCCCCCGTGTTCACACCGGGGAGCTGTTTTTT.

The CDR3 DNA sequence: TGTGCCAGCGCCTGGGGCACAGACACTGAAGCTTTCTTT. This encodes CASAWGTDTEAFF. The rearrangement joins TRBV6-5 to TRBJ1-1, with D tentatively TRBD1 (5 bases). V was cut by 8 bases and J by 3 bases, with 13 bases left in between. The CDR3 spans 13 residues. Germline V gene lookup returns CDR1 MNHEY and CDR2 SVGAGI.